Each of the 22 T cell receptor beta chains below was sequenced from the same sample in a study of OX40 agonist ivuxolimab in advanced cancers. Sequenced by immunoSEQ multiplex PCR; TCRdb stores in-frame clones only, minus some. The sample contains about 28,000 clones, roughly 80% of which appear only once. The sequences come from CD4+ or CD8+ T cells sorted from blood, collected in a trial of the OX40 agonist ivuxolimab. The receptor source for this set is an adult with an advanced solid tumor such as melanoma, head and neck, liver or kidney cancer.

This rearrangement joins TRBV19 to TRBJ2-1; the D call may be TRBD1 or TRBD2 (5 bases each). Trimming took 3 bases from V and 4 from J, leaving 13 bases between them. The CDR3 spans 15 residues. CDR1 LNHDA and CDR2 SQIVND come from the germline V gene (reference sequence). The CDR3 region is CASSISDGAYNEQFF. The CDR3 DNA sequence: TGTGCCAGTAGTATCTCGGACGGGGCATACAATGAGCAGTTCTTC.

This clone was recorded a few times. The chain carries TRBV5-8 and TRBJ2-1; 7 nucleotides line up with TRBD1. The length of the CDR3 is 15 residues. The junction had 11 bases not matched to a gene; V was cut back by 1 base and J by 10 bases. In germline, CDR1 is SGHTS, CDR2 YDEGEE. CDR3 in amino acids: CASSLMGAGQEEQFF. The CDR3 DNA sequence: TGTGCCAGCAGCTTGATGGGGGCCGGACAGGAAGAGCAGTTCTTC.

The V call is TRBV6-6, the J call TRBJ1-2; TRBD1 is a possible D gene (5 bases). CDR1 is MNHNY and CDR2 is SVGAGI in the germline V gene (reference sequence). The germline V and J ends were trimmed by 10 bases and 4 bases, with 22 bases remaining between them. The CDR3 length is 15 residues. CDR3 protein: CATRVGAGGTYGYTF. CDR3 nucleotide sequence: TGTGCCACCAGGGTAGGGGCTGGAGGGACCTATGGCTACACCTTC.

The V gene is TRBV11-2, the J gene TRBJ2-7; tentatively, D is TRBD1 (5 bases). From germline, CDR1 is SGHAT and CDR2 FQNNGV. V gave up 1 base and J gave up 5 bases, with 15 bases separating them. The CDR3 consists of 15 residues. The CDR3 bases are TGTGCCAGCAGCTTAGGGCAGGGATCCGGGCACGAGCAGTACTTC. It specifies CASSLGQGSGHEQYF.

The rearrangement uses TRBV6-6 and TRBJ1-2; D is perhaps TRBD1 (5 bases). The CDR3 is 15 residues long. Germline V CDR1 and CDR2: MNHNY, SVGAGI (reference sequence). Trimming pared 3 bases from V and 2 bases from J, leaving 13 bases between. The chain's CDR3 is CASSYAGPRNYGYTF. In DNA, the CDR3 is TGTGCCAGCAGTTATGCGGGACCGAGGAACTATGGCTACACCTTC.

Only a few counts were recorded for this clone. The CDR3 sequence: CASSLSGGGPLNTEAFF. CDR3 nucleotides: TGTGCCAGCAGCTTGTCTGGGGGCGGTCCCCTGAACACTGAAGCTTTCTTT. The V and J genes are TRBV7-3 and TRBJ1-1, with D perhaps TRBD1 (6 bases). Germline CDR1 reads SGHTA; CDR2 reads FQGTGA. The CDR3 extends over 17 amino acids. The ends were cut back, 3 bases at V and 0 bases at J, with 17 bases in the middle.

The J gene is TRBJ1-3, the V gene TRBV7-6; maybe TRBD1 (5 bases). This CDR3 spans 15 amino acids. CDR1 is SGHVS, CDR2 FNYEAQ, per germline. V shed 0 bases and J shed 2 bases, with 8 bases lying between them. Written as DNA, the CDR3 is TGTGCCAGCAGCTTAGCGGGCAGGGCTGGAAACACCATATATTTT. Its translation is CASSLAGRAGNTIYF.

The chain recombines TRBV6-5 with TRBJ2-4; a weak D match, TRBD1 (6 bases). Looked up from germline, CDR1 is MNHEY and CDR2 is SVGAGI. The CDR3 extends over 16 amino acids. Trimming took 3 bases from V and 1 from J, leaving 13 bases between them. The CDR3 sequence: CASSYGRGVAKNIQYF. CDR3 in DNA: TGTGCCAGCAGTTATGGCAGGGGAGTCGCCAAAAACATTCAGTACTTC.

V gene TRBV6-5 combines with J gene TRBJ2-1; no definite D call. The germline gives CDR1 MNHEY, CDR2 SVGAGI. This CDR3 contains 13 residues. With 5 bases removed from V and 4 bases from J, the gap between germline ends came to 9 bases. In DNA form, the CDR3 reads TGTGCCAGCAGTATTGACACGTACAATGAGCAGTTCTTC. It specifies CASSIDTYNEQFF.

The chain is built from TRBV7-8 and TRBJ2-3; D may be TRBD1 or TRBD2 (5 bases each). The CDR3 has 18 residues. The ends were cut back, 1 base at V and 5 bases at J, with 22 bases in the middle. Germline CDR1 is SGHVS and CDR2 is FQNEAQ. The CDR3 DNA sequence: TGTGCCAGCAGCTTAGTGGTAGTAGGGGTGGTAGCGATAGATACGCAGTATTTT. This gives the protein CASSLVVVGVVAIDTQYF.

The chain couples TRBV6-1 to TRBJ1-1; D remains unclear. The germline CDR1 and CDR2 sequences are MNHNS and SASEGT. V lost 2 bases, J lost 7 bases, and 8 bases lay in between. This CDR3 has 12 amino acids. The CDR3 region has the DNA TGTGCCAGCAGTGAACAGGTGATTGAAGCTTTCTTT. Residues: CASSEQVIEAFF.

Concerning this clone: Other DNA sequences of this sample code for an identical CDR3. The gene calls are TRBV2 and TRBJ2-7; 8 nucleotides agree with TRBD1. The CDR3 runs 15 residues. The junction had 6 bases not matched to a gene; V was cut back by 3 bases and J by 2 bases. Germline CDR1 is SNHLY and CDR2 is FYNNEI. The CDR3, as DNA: TGTGCCAGCAGTGATCCGGGACAGGAGGCCTACGAGCAGTACTTC. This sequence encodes CASSDPGQEAYEQYF. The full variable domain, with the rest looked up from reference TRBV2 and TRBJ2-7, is EPEVTQTPSHQVTQMGQEVILRCVPISNHLYFYWYRQILGQKVEFLVSFYNNEISEKSEIFDDQFSVERPDGSNFTLKIRSTKLEDSAMYFCASSDPGQEAYEQYFGPGTRLTVT.

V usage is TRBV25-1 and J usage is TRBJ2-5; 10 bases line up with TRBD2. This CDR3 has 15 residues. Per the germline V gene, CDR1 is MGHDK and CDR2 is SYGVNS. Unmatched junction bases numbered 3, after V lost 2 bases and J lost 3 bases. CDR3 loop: CASSEHGLAEETQYF. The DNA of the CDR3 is TGTGCCAGCAGTGAACACGGACTAGCGGAAGAGACCCAGTACTTC. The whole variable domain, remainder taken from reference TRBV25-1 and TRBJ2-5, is EADIYQTPRYLVIGTGKKITLECSQTMGHDKMYWYQQDPGMELHLIHYSYGVNSTEKGDLSSESTVSRIRTEHFPLTLESARPSHTSQYLCASSEHGLAEETQYFGPGTRLLVL.

CDR3: CASVSEGGPDTGELFF. The CDR3 DNA reads TGCGCCAGCGTTTCGGAGGGGGGGCCCGACACCGGGGAGCTGTTTTTT. The chain carries TRBV10-1 and TRBJ2-2; D might be TRBD2 (7 bases). The CDR3 runs 16 residues. V was trimmed by 8 bases and J by 3 bases, leaving 19 bases between them. Germline CDR1 reads WNHNN; CDR2 reads SYGVQD (reference sequence).

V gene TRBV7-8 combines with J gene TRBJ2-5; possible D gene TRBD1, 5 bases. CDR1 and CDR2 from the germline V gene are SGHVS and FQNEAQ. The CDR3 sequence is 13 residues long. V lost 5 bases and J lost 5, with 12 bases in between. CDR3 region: CASSLRVWETQYF. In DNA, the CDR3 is TGTGCCAGCAGCCTCAGGGTTTGGGAGACCCAGTACTTC. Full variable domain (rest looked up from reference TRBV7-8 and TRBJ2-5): GAGVSQSPRYKVAKRGQDVALRCDPISGHVSLFWYQQALGQGPEFLTYFQNEAQLDKSGLPSDRFFAERPEGSVSTLKIQRTQQEDSAVYLCASSLRVWETQYFGPGTRLLVL.

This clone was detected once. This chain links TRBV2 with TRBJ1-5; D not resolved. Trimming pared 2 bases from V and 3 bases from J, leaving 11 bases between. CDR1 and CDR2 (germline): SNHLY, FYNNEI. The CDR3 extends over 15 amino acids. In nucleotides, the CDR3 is TGTGCCAGCAGTGAAAGGTGGGCAGACAATCAGCCCCAGCATTTT. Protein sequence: CASSERWADNQPQHF.

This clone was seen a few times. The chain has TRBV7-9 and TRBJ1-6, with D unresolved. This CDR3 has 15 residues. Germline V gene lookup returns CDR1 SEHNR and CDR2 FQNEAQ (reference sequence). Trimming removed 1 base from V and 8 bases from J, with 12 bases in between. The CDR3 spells CASSLGGAGDSPLHF. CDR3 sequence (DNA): TGTGCCAGCAGCTTAGGGGGTGCGGGTGATTCACCCCTCCACTTT.

The CDR3 sequence is CASDHRGHYGYTF. The DNA for the CDR3 is TGTGCCAGCGACCACAGGGGTCACTATGGCTACACCTTC. The chain employs TRBV7-9 and TRBJ1-2; 7 bases fit TRBD1. The CDR3 is 13 amino acids. Germline V CDR1 and CDR2: SEHNR, FQNEAQ (reference sequence). The V segment lost 8 bases and the J segment 3 bases; nucleotides outside the gene matches: 6.

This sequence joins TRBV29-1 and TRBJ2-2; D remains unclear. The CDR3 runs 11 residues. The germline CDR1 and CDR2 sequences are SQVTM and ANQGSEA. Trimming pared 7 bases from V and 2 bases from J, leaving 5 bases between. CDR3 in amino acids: CSGLNTGELFF. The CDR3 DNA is TGCAGCGGCTTAAACACCGGGGAGCTGTTTTTT.

The CDR3 DNA is TGTGCCTGGAGTATTGGCTCCCCTGGGGCCAACGTCCTGACTTTC. Translating gives CAWSIGSPGANVLTF. The rearrangement links TRBV30 to TRBJ2-6; D is undetermined. The ends were cut back, 2 bases at V and 2 bases at J, with 10 bases in the middle. The CDR3 length is 15 residues. The germline CDR1 and CDR2 sequences are GTSNPN and SVGIG (reference sequence).

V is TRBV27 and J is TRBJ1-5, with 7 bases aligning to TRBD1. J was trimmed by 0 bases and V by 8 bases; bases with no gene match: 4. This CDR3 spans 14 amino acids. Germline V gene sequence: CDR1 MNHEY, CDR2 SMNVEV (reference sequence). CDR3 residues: CASSQGSSNQPQHF. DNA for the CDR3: TGTGCCAGCTCACAGGGGAGTAGCAATCAGCCCCAGCATTTT.

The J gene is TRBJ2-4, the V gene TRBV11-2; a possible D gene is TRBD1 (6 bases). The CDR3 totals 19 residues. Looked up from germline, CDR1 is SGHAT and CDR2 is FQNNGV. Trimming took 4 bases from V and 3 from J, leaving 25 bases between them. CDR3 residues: CASSSPPGQNLRSKNIQYF. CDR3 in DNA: TGTGCCAGCAGCTCCCCCCCCGGACAGAACCTTCGGAGCAAAAACATTCAGTACTTC.